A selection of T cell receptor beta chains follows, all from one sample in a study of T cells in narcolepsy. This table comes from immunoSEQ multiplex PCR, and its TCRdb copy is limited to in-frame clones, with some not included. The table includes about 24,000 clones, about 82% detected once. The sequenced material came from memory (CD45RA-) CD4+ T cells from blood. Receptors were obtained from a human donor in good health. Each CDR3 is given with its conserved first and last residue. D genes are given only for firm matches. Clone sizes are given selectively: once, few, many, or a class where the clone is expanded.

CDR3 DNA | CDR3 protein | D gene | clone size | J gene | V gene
TGTGCCAGTAGGGGACCCGACAGGGGCCGCACTGGCTACACCTTC | CASRGPDRGRTGYTF | TRBD1 | once | TRBJ1-2 | TRBV19
TGTGCCATCAAAAGGACAGGGGGCTGGGATGAGCAGTTCTTC | CAIKRTGGWDEQFF | TRBD1 | once | TRBJ2-1 | TRBV10-3
TGTGCCAGCAGTGACAGGGTGGTTGGCTACACCTTC | CASSDRVVGYTF | TRBD1 | - | TRBJ1-2 | TRBV6-6
TGTGCCAGCAGCTTGGTTAGGGGTAGCACAGATACGCAGTATTTT | CASSLVRGSTDTQYF | - | few | TRBJ2-3 | TRBV5-8
TGTGCCAGTAGTATGGTAGCAGGGAACCAAGAGACCCAGTACTTC | CASSMVAGNQETQYF | - | - | TRBJ2-5 | TRBV19
TGTGCCAGCAGCCTGGGCGGATCTGGGGCCAACGTCCTGACTTTC | CASSLGGSGANVLTF | - | once | TRBJ2-6 | TRBV28
TGTGCCAGTAGTATAGGACAGGGGGCCTACGAGCAGTACTTC | CASSIGQGAYEQYF | TRBD1 | - | TRBJ2-7 | TRBV19
TGTGCCAGCAGCGCAAAGGGGGGGGGACGGACCCAGTACTTC | CASSAKGGGRTQYF | - | - | TRBJ2-5 | TRBV7-2
TGTGCCAGCTCACACGACAGGGGAAGCAATCAGCCCCAGCATTTT | CASSHDRGSNQPQHF | TRBD1 | - | TRBJ1-5 | TRBV18
TGTGCCAGCAGCGAAGGACAGGCGGAAGAAAAACTGTTTTTT | CASSEGQAEEKLFF | TRBD1 | - | TRBJ1-4 | TRBV5-5
TGTGCCAGCTCACCCCAACTCCTTCTCGCGGGGGGGAATCAGCCCCAGCATTTT | CASSPQLLLAGGNQPQHF | - | - | TRBJ1-5 | TRBV18
TGTGCCAGCAGGACACCGAAGTCAGATACGCAGTATTTT | CASRTPKSDTQYF | - | - | TRBJ2-3 | TRBV6-1
TGTGCCACCAGCAGAGACAGGGGGCCCTACGAGCAGTACTTC | CATSRDRGPYEQYF | TRBD1 | - | TRBJ2-7 | TRBV15
TGTGCCAGCAGCTTAGGGGCAGGGGGCCAAGAGACCCAGTACTTC | CASSLGAGGQETQYF | TRBD1 | - | TRBJ2-5 | TRBV7-9
TGCAGCGCTGGACAGGGGAGGAAAGATACGCAGTATTTT | CSAGQGRKDTQYF | TRBD1 | - | TRBJ2-3 | TRBV29-1
TGCGCCAGCAGCTTGGCCGACGGTACCGGGACCCAGTACTTC | CASSLADGTGTQYF | - | - | TRBJ2-5 | TRBV5-1
TGTGCCAGCAGCGACCCGACAGAGACTGGAGATACGCAGTATTTT | CASSDPTETGDTQYF | - | - | TRBJ2-3 | TRBV11-3
TGTGCCAGCAGTCAGCGGGAGAGGAACACCGGGGAGCTGTTTTTT | CASSQRERNTGELFF | TRBD2 | - | TRBJ2-2 | TRBV6-6
TGTGCTAGCAGCTTAGGAAGGACTATTAATTACAATGAGCAGTTCTTC | CASSLGRTINYNEQFF | - | - | TRBJ2-1 | TRBV7-7
TGTGCCAGCAGCAGCGGACAGGGCTCTAACTATGGCTACACCTTC | CASSSGQGSNYGYTF | TRBD1 | - | TRBJ1-2 | TRBV7-6
TGTGCCAGCAGTTACTCCGGGCAGCCTTCGAACACCATATATTTT | CASSYSGQPSNTIYF | - | - | TRBJ1-3 | TRBV6-5
TGTGCCAGCAGCTTACCCCCCGGGACAGGGGACCGGAACACTGAAGCTTTCTTT | CASSLPPGTGDRNTEAFF | TRBD1 | - | TRBJ1-1 | TRBV11-3
TGTGCCAGCAGCTTAGCGCTGTCTAGCGGGGTAGGGGAGACCCAGTACTTC | CASSLALSSGVGETQYF | TRBD2 | - | TRBJ2-5 | TRBV11-2
TGTGCCAGCAGCTATTCCGGGACTCCCTACAATGAGCAGTTCTTC | CASSYSGTPYNEQFF | - | - | TRBJ2-1 | TRBV27
TGTGCCACCAGCAGAGGAATGGGGGGGACCGCCTCCGAGCAGTACTTC | CATSRGMGGTASEQYF | TRBD2 | - | TRBJ2-7 | TRBV15
TGTGCCAGCAGTTCAACTGGCTACGAGCAGTACTTC | CASSSTGYEQYF | - | - | TRBJ2-7 | TRBV9
TGTGCCAGCAGGCAAGGACAGGGGGCCTACAATGAGCAGTTCTTC | CASRQGQGAYNEQFF | TRBD1 | - | TRBJ2-1 | TRBV11-2
TGTGCCAGCAGCGATACTACAGGGATTACTGAAGCTTTCTTT | CASSDTTGITEAFF | - | - | TRBJ1-1 | TRBV9
TGTGCCAGCAGGGCCGGGACAGCTAACTATGGCTACACCTTC | CASRAGTANYGYTF | TRBD1 | - | TRBJ1-2 | TRBV6-4
TGTGCCAGCAGCCAGGGACTAGCGGCCGGTACCTACGAGCAGTACTTC | CASSQGLAAGTYEQYF | TRBD2 | once | TRBJ2-7 | TRBV4-2
TGTGCTAGCAGCTTGAGGGCAGAACTCCATGAGCAGTTCTTC | CASSLRAELHEQFF | - | - | TRBJ2-1 | TRBV7-7
TGTGCCTGGAGTGTAGTGGGACAGGGGGGCTATGGCTACACCTTC | CAWSVVGQGGYGYTF | TRBD1 | once | TRBJ1-2 | TRBV30
TGTGCCAGCATCCCGGGAGTAGCCGGCACAGATACGCAGTATTTT | CASIPGVAGTDTQYF | - | - | TRBJ2-3 | TRBV5-6
TGTGCCAGCAGCCCCCCTAGCACAGATACGCAGTATTTT | CASSPPSTDTQYF | - | - | TRBJ2-3 | TRBV7-9
TGTGCCAGCAGTGAAGTTGGGGGCCTTGAGCCCCAGCATTTT | CASSEVGGLEPQHF | - | - | TRBJ1-5 | TRBV6-1
TGTGCCAGCAGCCCCCCTGCGGGAGGACCCTACGAGCAGTACTTC | CASSPPAGGPYEQYF | TRBD2 | - | TRBJ2-7 | TRBV5-4
TGTGCCAGCAGTCCCTTTGACAGGGGAGGACAGGAGCTGTTTTTT | CASSPFDRGGQELFF | TRBD1 | - | TRBJ2-2 | TRBV7-9
TGCGCCAGCAGCGGCGGGGCCGGGGACACTGAAGCTTTCTTT | CASSGGAGDTEAFF | - | - | TRBJ1-1 | TRBV5-1
TGTGCCAGCAGCTTGTACACCAGCCAAGAGACCCAGTACTTC | CASSLYTSQETQYF | - | - | TRBJ2-5 | TRBV5-5
TGTGCCAGCAGCTTCGGACAGGGCTATGGCTACACCTTC | CASSFGQGYGYTF | TRBD1 | - | TRBJ1-2 | TRBV7-2